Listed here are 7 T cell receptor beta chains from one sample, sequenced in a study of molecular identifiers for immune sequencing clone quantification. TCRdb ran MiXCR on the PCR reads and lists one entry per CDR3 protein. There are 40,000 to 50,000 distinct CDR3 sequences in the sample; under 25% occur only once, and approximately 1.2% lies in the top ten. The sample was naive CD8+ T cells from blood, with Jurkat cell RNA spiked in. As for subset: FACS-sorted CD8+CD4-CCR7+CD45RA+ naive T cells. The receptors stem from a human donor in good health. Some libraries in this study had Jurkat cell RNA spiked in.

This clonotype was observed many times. DNA for the CDR3: TGTGCCAGCAGTGAATGGGGGGACAGGGGGTACAATGAGCAGTTCTTC. Translating it yields CASSEWGDRGYNEQFF. The J gene is TRBJ2-1, the V gene TRBV25-1, with TRBD1 identical over 11 bases. Germline loops: CDR1 MGHDK, CDR2 SYGVNS. This CDR3 region has 16 residues. V dropped 1 base and J dropped 4; count of bases not matched to a gene: 3.

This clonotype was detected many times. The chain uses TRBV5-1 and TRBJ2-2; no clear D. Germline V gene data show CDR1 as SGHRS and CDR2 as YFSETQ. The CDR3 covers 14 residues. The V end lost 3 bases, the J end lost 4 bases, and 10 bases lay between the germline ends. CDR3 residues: CASSSDLGTGELFF. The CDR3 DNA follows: TGCGCCAGCAGCTCCGACCTAGGCACCGGGGAGCTGTTTTTT.

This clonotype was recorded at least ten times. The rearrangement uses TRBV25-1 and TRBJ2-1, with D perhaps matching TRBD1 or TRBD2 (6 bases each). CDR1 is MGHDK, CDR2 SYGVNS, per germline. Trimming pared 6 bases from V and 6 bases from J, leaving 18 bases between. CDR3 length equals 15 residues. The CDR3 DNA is TGTGCCAGCAGCCCCGTGGCTTGGGGGGCCAATGAGCAGTTCTTC. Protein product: CASSPVAWGANEQFF.

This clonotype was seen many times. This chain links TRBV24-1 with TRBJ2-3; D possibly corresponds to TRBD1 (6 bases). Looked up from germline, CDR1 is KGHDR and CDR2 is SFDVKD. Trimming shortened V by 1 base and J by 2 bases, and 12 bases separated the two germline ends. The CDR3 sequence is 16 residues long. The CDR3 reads CATSDFGQLHTDTQYF. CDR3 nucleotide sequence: TGTGCCACCAGTGATTTCGGACAGCTACACACAGATACGCAGTATTTT.

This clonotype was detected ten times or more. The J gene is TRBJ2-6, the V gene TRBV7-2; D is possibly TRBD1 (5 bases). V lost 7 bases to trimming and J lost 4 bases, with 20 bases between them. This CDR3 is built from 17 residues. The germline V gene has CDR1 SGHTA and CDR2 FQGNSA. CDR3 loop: CASTSGPTPRGANVLTF. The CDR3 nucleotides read TGTGCCAGCACCTCAGGGCCTACACCCAGGGGGGCCAACGTCCTGACTTTC.

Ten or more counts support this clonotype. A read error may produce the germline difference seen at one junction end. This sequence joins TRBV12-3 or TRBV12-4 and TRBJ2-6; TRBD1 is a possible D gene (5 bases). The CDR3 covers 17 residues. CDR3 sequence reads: CASSLTAPRSGADVLTF. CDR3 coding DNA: TGTGCCAGCAGTTTAACGGCCCCTCGCTCTGGGGCCGACGTCCTGACTTTC.

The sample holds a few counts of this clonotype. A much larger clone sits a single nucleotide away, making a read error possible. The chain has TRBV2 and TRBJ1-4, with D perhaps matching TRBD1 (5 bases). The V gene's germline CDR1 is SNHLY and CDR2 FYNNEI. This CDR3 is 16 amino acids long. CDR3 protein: CAGSERRDGRGEKLFF. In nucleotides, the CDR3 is TGTGCCGGCAGTGAACGACGGGACGGCCGGGGTGAAAAACTGTTTTTT.